What follows is one T cell receptor (beta chain) and its context. The CDR3 has 16 amino acids. Germline assignment: CDR1 MGHRA and CDR2 YSYEKL. The V gene lost 1 base and the J gene lost 1 base, with 13 bases spanning the gap. The data originate from a study of T cell changes during pregnancy in multiple sclerosis. Assay used: immunoSEQ multiplex PCR; TCRdb lists only in-frame clones, some missing. The sample carries about 44,000 clones, roughly 95% recorded once. The V call is TRBV4-1, the J call TRBJ1-1; D is ambiguous. The sequence was collected from a female donor with multiple sclerosis, enrolled in a pregnancy study. The sample consisted of peripheral blood, taken in the second trimester of pregnancy. CDR3 residues: CASSQGHGQTNTEAFF. DNA of the CDR3: TGCGCCAGCAGCCAAGGCCATGGGCAGACGAACACTGAAGCTTTCTTT.